This T cell receptor (beta chain) was found in a study of blood T cell repertoires in COVID-19. As originally analysed: How many nucleated cells were present was estimated from reference gene primer amplification. Only in-frame clones appear in the TCRdb table, and some are missing; sequencing was by immunoSEQ multiplex PCR. V and J calls and clone size are given by that table; D and trimming were obtained from the DNA. Of under 200,000 clones in the sample, around 84% are singletons; the top ten hold approximately 0.62%. The CDR3 is made up of 15 amino acids. Germline CDR1 is LGHNA and CDR2 is YNFKEQ. V dropped 3 bases and J dropped 5; count of bases not matched to a gene: 7. Seattle's cohort entered during active infection and was followed longitudinally.

The receptor was isolated from a man aged 55 to 69 with COVID-19, enrolled during active disease. Sequencing was done on a sample of peripheral blood. The chain carries TRBV4-2 and TRBJ1-1; 9 bases match TRBD1. The CDR3 loop is CASSHQGQGGTEAFF. The CDR3 DNA reads TGTGCCAGCAGCCATCAGGGACAGGGAGGGACTGAAGCTTTCTTT.